These 4 T cell receptor beta chains originate from one sample sequenced in a study of T cell clones after liver transplantation. The method was immunoSEQ multiplex PCR; TCRdb's version includes in-frame clones alone and lacks a portion of them. The sample holds 40,000 to 55,000 clones, 86% seen once. Sequences were derived from CD4+ T cells from blood, sampled 24 months after liver transplant. Receptors originate from a human patient who received a liver transplant. Some T cells here may be from the graft donor.

The chain uses TRBV9 and TRBJ1-2, with D unresolved. Trimming removed 0 bases from V and 0 bases from J, with 6 bases in between. The CDR3 covers 14 residues. The germline CDR1 and CDR2 sequences are SGDLS and YYNGEE. DNA of the CDR3: TGTGCCAGCAGCGTAGGGACTTCTAACTATGGCTACACCTTC. Its translation: CASSVGTSNYGYTF. The variable domain in full, completed from reference TRBV9 and TRBJ1-2, reads DSGVTQTPKHLITATGQRVTLRCSPRSGDLSVYWYQQSLDQGLQFLIQYYNGEERAKGNILERFSAQQFPDLHSELNLSSLELGDSALYFCASSVGTSNYGYTFGSGTRLTVV.

The J gene is TRBJ2-7, the V gene TRBV30; D is undetermined. CDR1 is GTSNPN, CDR2 SVGIG, per germline (reference sequence). Trimming took 1 base from V and 0 from J, leaving 13 bases between them. The CDR3 is made up of 15 amino acids. CDR3 residues: CAWSASDWSSYEQYF. In nucleotides, the CDR3 is TGTGCCTGGAGTGCCTCGGATTGGAGCTCCTACGAGCAGTACTTC.

This chain links TRBV5-1 with TRBJ2-3; 9 bases line up with TRBD2. Germline trimming cut 2 bases from V and 1 base from J; bases unmatched to any gene: 5. Germline CDR1 and CDR2: SGHRS and YFSETQ. CDR3 length: 16 residues. Here the CDR3 reads CASSFRTSDGTDTQYF. The CDR3 DNA reads TGCGCCAGCAGCTTTAGGACTAGCGATGGCACAGATACGCAGTATTTT.

The chain has TRBV5-6 and TRBJ2-5; 8 positions match TRBD2. V was clipped by 4 bases and J by 4 bases; unmatched bases: 6. In germline, CDR1 is SGHDT, CDR2 YYEEEE. This CDR3 has 14 residues. The CDR3 is CASSMRGGPETQYF. For the CDR3, the DNA is TGTGCCAGCAGCATGCGCGGGGGGCCAGAGACCCAGTACTTC.